This T cell receptor beta chain emerged from a study of Graves' ophthalmopathy and Graves' hyperthyroidism. The CDR3 runs to 15 residues. The junction had 9 bases not matched to a gene; V was cut back by 4 bases and J by 5 bases. Germline V gene sequence: CDR1 MDHEN, CDR2 SYDVKM. This clonotype was seen repeatedly, ten times or more. Its antigen is not identified. The study, taken as a whole, reports: The blood repertoire also included most expanded thyroid clonotypes above 0.001 frequency. Using 13 signatures, a model distinguished ophthalmopathy from stable hyperthyroidism, reaching about 90% sensitivity and approximately 82% specificity.

For repertoire sequencing, the TCR beta CDR3 regions were amplified from RNA transcripts. The authors performed first-round RT-PCR with HTBI primers and then a second-round multiplex PCR. TCRdb ran MiXCR on the multiplex PCR reads and lists one entry per CDR3 protein. The sample contains hundreds of thousands of distinct CDR3 sequences, approximately 15% of which appear only once. Moderate-to-severe activity, CAS at least 3, NOSPECS at least 4 and duration under 3 months characterized donors with ophthalmopathy. Other autoimmune diseases, uncontrolled infections, pregnancy or lactation ruled patients out of participation.

Sequencing was carried out using blood. This TCR came from a woman aged 30 to 39 with Graves' ophthalmopathy. The V gene is TRBV28, the J gene TRBJ2-7; 9 bases are shared with TRBD2. CDR3 coding DNA: TGTGCCAGCAGTTCCTTAGCGGGAGTTGGGGACGAGCAGTACTTC. It codes for CASSSLAGVGDEQYF. Looking up the rest from reference TRBV28 and TRBJ2-7 gives the full variable domain: DVKVTQSSRYLVKRTGEKVFLECVQDMDHENMFWYRQDPGLGLRLIYFSYDVKMKEKGDIPEGYSVSREKKERFSLILESASTNQTSMYLCASSSLAGVGDEQYFGPGTRLTVT.